The source of this T cell receptor (beta chain) is a study of PD-1 blockade in classical Hodgkin lymphoma. Specified time point: newly diagnosed, previously untreated cHL patient sample. Negative selection with magnetic separation was used to purify CD4+ T cells from thawed PBMCs. PBMCs from patients with newly diagnosed, untreated classical Hodgkin lymphoma served as a comparison group for the relapsed/refractory trial patients. Clones were read by immunoSEQ multiplex PCR, and TCRdb kept only the in-frame ones, dropping some. This sample has fewer than 20,000 clones, with over 80% found just once. From germline, CDR1 is SGHTS and CDR2 YDEGEE. This CDR3 comprises 16 residues.

The sequence was obtained from a human donor with classical Hodgkin lymphoma. The sample consisted of CD4+ T cells from blood. This rearrangement joins TRBV5-8 to TRBJ2-5; the D call may be TRBD1 or TRBD2 (6 bases each). The closer fit of TRBJ2-7 to the DNA end suggests the J call may be wrong. The CDR3 region is CASSLKGGPNSYEQYF. The CDR3 region has the DNA TGTGCCAGCAGCTTGAAGGGGGGACCAAACTCCTACGAGCAGTACTTC.